The clone carrying this T cell receptor (beta chain) was counted only a few times. Antigen specificity is unknown. The source of the sample is a study of shared clonotypes between healthy human individuals. V dropped 4 bases and J dropped 0 bases, with 7 bases sitting between them. This CDR3 comprises 13 residues. The germline V gene has CDR1 SGHRS and CDR2 YFSETQ. The protocol was immunoSEQ multiplex PCR, while the TCRdb copy is restricted to in-frame clones and leaves out a portion. The table shows hundreds of thousands of clones, with almost 97% occurring only once. Findings and caveats of the study: Generation probabilities were higher for clonotypes shared across all four sorted-subset donors than for unshared ones. Among donors, clonotype sharing was expected to be affected by sequencing depth.

Input material: naive CD4+ T cells sorted from blood. Subset in this sample: CD45RA+ positively selected. The clonotype was recovered from a woman aged 25 to 45 in good health. V usage is TRBV5-1 and J usage is TRBJ1-1, with D perhaps matching TRBD1 (6 bases). The CDR3 region has the DNA TGCGCCAGCAGCGGACAGATGAACACTGAAGCTTTCTTT. Protein product: CASSGQMNTEAFF.